The present T cell receptor beta chain was sequenced within a study of cytomegalovirus exposure and HLA in healthy donors. A remark on this clone: Antigen: not known.

Primers for the PCR totalled 60 Vbeta and 13 Jbeta. Data came from immunoSEQ multiplex PCR; TCRdb stores just in-frame clones and leaves some out. The sample shows around 180,000 clones, around 83% of them seen only once. Germline V CDR1 and CDR2: SGHRS, YFSETQ. Trimming removed 3 bases from V and 6 bases from J; junction bases left unmatched: 5. This CDR3 contains 14 residues. Study results and caveats: Immune exposure information available was restricted to CMV serostatus.

The J gene is TRBJ2-3, the V gene TRBV5-1, with 9 bases aligning to TRBD1. What was sequenced was PBMCs. The sequence was collected from a middle-aged woman in good health and CMV-seronegative. CDR3 bases: TGCGCCAGCAGCTGGGACAGGGTTGACGATACGCAGTATTTT. This translates into CASSWDRVDDTQYF.